This is a list of T cell receptor beta chains from one sample in a study of blood T cell repertoires in COVID-19. Assay used: immunoSEQ multiplex PCR; TCRdb lists only in-frame clones, some missing. The sample records roughly 230,000 clones, about 88% being singletons. Sequenced: peripheral blood. All receptors derive from a man in his 70s with acute or convalescent COVID-19. Each CDR3 is given with its conserved first and last residue. A D gene is named only where the DNA matches it firmly. The size of a clone is reported for some rows only, either as once, few or many, or as a class for expanded clones.

abundance,v_gene,d_gene,j_gene,CDR3aa,CDR3nt
.,TRBV5-1,.,TRBJ2-1,CASSLAPYYNEQFF,TGCGCCAGCAGCTTGGCTCCCTACTACAATGAGCAGTTCTTC
medium-sized,TRBV5-1,.,TRBJ1-1,CASSLNGGLNTEAFF,TGCGCCAGCAGCTTGAACGGGGGGTTGAACACTGAAGCTTTCTTT
few,TRBV3-1/TRBV3-2,.,TRBJ2-3,CASSRGRGGRADTQYF,TGTGCCAGCAGCCGCGGAAGGGGGGGTAGGGCAGATACGCAGTATTTT
.,TRBV19,TRBD1,TRBJ2-1,CASSILQGAIYNEQFF,TGTGCCAGTAGTATATTACAGGGGGCAATCTACAATGAGCAGTTCTTC
once,TRBV19,.,TRBJ2-3,CASRGARGSTDTQYF,TGTGCCAGCAGGGGGGCTAGGGGGAGCACAGATACGCAGTATTTT
.,TRBV4-3,.,TRBJ1-3,CASSQETYPANTIYF,TGCGCCAGCAGCCAGGAGACTTATCCGGCAAACACCATATATTTT
.,TRBV18,.,TRBJ1-5,CASSPPQQPQHF,TGTGCCAGCTCACCACCCCAACAGCCCCAGCATTTT
once,TRBV28,.,TRBJ2-7,CASSFRQTYEQYF,TGTGCCAGCAGTTTTAGACAGACCTACGAGCAGTACTTC
.,TRBV6-5,.,TRBJ1-5,CASGREGNQPQHF,TGTGCCAGCGGCCGGGAGGGCAATCAGCCCCAGCATTTT
.,TRBV7-9,.,TRBJ1-5,CASSFRQLRNQPQHF,TGTGCCAGCAGCTTTCGACAGCTGCGCAATCAGCCCCAGCATTTT
.,TRBV25-1,TRBD1,TRBJ1-2,CASSPRTGLGGYGYTF,TGTGCCAGCAGTCCCAGGACAGGACTCGGAGGCTATGGCTACACCTTC
.,TRBV28,TRBD1,TRBJ1-2,CASIPGQGNYGYTF,TGTGCCAGCATACCGGGACAGGGAAACTATGGCTACACCTTC
.,TRBV7-2,TRBD1,TRBJ2-2,CANGQGPNTGELFF,TGTGCCAACGGACAGGGGCCGAACACCGGGGAGCTGTTTTTT